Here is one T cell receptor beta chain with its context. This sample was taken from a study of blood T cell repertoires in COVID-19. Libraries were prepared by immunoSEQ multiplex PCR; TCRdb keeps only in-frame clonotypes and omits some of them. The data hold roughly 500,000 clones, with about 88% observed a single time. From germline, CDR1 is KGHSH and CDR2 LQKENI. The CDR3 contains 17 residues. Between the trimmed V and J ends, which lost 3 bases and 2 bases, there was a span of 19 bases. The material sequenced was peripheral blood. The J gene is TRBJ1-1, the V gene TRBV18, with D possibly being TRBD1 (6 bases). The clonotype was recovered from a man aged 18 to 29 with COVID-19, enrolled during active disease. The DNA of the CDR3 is TGTGCCAGCTCACCGCTAAAAGGGACAACCCAAAACACTGAAGCTTTCTTT. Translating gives CASSPLKGTTQNTEAFF.